This TCR beta chain derives from a study of T cell repertoires in cytomegalovirus infection. For the study at large: Alongside well-studied HLA-B-restricted CMV epitopes, recently identified HLA-C-restricted CMV epitopes were also used. Notes on the study in general: There were carriers of CMV plus the relevant HLA, and cumulative public TCR beta family frequency identified them.

From the reads, TCRdb called clonotypes with MiXCR, one entry per CDR3 protein. The sample records about 770,000 distinct CDR3 sequences, about 29% being singletons. This clonotype was counted many times. Its antigen remains unknown. Per germline, CDR1 SGHTA and CDR2 FQGNSA. The length of the CDR3 is 14 residues. Trimming took off 5 bases at V and 6 bases at J, with 15 bases between the two ends. V and J are TRBV7-2 and TRBJ2-3; D is perhaps TRBD1 (6 bases). This TCR was sampled from a human donor in good health (CMV status not recorded). Some clones in this sample may be carry-over from other donors' samples. Sequenced here: cultured CD8+ T cells from PBMCs, sampled from culture after CMV antigen stimulation. CDR3: CASSGPWGRDTQYF. In DNA, the CDR3 is TGTGCCAGCAGCGGGCCCTGGGGGCGGGATACGCAGTATTTT.